This is a list of T cell receptor beta chains from one sample in a study of blood T cells in healthy people across ages. TCRdb analysed the 5' RACE reads with MiXCR anew, one entry per CDR3 protein. The repertoire holds some 1.8 million distinct CDR3 sequences, with around 42% as singletons. Sequenced: blood. These receptors were collected from a human donor in good health. The CDR3 runs from the conserved cysteine through the conserved F or W. D genes are given only for firm matches. Part of the rows lack a size; the others show once, few, many or a class for expanded clones.

v_call	j_call	d_call	clone_size	cdr3_aa	cdr3_nt
TRBV6-2/TRBV6-3	TRBJ1-1	NA	NA	CASNRYTEAFF	TGTGCCAGCAATCGGTACACTGAAGCTTTCTTT
TRBV12-3/TRBV12-4	TRBJ1-2	TRBD1	NA	CASSFGTGESNGYTF	TGTGCCAGCAGTTTTGGGACAGGCGAATCGAACGGCTACACCTTC
TRBV12-3/TRBV12-4	TRBJ1-2	NA	few	CASSLGASLVGYTF	TGTGCCAGCAGTTTGGGGGCCTCTTTGGTCGGCTACACCTTC
TRBV10-3	TRBJ2-1	TRBD2	few	CAISPAGGENNEQFF	TGTGCCATCAGCCCAGCGGGGGGCGAGAACAATGAGCAGTTCTTC
TRBV7-2	TRBJ2-5	TRBD1	NA	CASSSPGQLTQETQYF	TGTGCCAGCAGCTCTCCGGGACAGCTAACCCAAGAGACCCAGTACTTC
TRBV20-1	TRBJ1-6	NA	few	CSARVGGPRGNSPLHF	TGCAGTGCTAGAGTTGGGGGACCCCGGGGGAATTCACCCCTCCACTTT
TRBV7-6	TRBJ2-2	NA	NA	CASRRTGHPNTGERFF	TGTGCCAGCAGGCGAACGGGACACCCAAACACCGGGGAGCGGTTTTTT
TRBV6-2/TRBV6-3	TRBJ2-5	TRBD2	NA	CASSRLAGIQETQYF	TGTGCCAGCAGCCGACTAGCGGGGATTCAAGAGACCCAGTACTTC
TRBV7-3	TRBJ2-7	TRBD2	many	CASSPASGAYEQYF	TGTGCCAGCAGCCCCGCCAGCGGGGCTTACGAGCAGTACTTC
TRBV11-1	TRBJ2-1	NA	NA	CASSPSSDSNEQFF	TGTGCCAGCAGCCCGTCCAGCGATTCCAATGAGCAGTTCTTC
TRBV3-1	TRBJ1-2	TRBD1	few	CASSPTGTEITASYTF	TGTGCCAGCAGCCCGACCGGGACAGAAATTACGGCGAGCTACACCTTC
TRBV4-1	TRBJ2-7	TRBD1	few	CASSLWTGDYEQYF	TGCGCCAGCAGCCTCTGGACAGGCGACTACGAGCAGTACTTC
TRBV12-3/TRBV12-4	TRBJ1-4	NA	NA	CASCYGVARNEKLFF	TGTGCCAGCTGCTATGGGGTAGCCAGGAATGAAAAACTGTTTTTT
TRBV5-4	TRBJ2-5	TRBD2	NA	CASSPYLMTGGRGQETQYF	TGTGCCAGCAGCCCCTATCTGATGACGGGGGGGCGGGGCCAAGAGACCCAGTACTTC
TRBV5-1	TRBJ2-1	NA	NA	CAVRGNPNYNEQFF	TGCGCCGTGAGGGGGAATCCCAACTACAATGAGCAGTTCTTC
TRBV5-1	TRBJ1-4	NA	few	CASKRQTNEKLFF	TGCGCCAGCAAGCGACAGACTAATGAAAAACTGTTTTTT
TRBV7-3	TRBJ2-1	NA	few	CASSAMRTDQVEQFF	TGTGCCAGCAGCGCCATGCGGACAGACCAGGTAGAGCAGTTCTTC
TRBV5-5	TRBJ2-1	TRBD2	few	CASSLAPGLDVNEQFF	TGTGCCAGCAGCTTGGCCCCGGGACTAGACGTCAATGAGCAGTTCTTC
TRBV6-1	TRBJ2-7	NA	few	CASSDSRGGHEQYF	TGTGCCAGCAGTGATTCAAGGGGGGGACACGAGCAGTACTTC
TRBV7-9	TRBJ2-3	NA	NA	CASSMEQGMKTDTQYF	TGTGCCAGCAGCATGGAACAGGGTATGAAGACAGATACGCAGTATTTT